A single T cell receptor beta chain is shown here with its context. Its target is not known. The junction departs from the called germline gene at one end, perhaps through a read error. This sample's RNA came from whole unsorted tissue. This non-tumor lung sample came from over 3 cm beyond the tumor edge. The data stem from a study of tumor and adjacent non-tumor tissue in lung cancer. Overall study: Histology: about twelve adenocarcinoma, a couple of squamous cell carcinoma, 1 small cell lung cancer. The study's findings and limits: TCR diversity was significantly greater in tumor than normal lung tissue.

A modified ARM-PCR protocol with three rounds of nested PCR amplified TCRbeta. TCRdb re-called the multiplex PCR reads through MiXCR, storing one row per CDR3 protein. The sample lists more than 85,000 distinct CDR3 sequences, about 62% occurring once. The CDR3 sequence is 15 residues long. Germline loops: CDR1 SGHRS, CDR2 YFSETQ. The chain links TRBV5-1 to TRBJ2-3, with D maybe TRBD1 (5 bases). Sequencing was performed on distant non-tumor lung tissue. The sequence derives from a man younger than 40 with non-small cell lung cancer. In nucleotides, the CDR3 is TGCGCCAGCAACCTACCTCGACAGAGCACAGGTACGCAGTATTTT. As protein: CASNLPRQSTGTQYF. Drawing the rest from reference TRBV5-1 and TRBJ2-3, the complete variable domain is KAGVTQTPRYLIKTRGQQVTLSCSPISGHRSVSWYQQTPGQGLQFLFEYFSETQRNKGNFPGRFSGRQFSNSRSEMNVSTLELGDSALYLCASNLPRQSTGTQYFGPGTRLTVL.